This is a list of T cell receptor beta chains from one sample in a study of cytomegalovirus exposure and HLA in healthy donors. This table comes from immunoSEQ multiplex PCR, and its TCRdb copy is limited to in-frame clones, with some not included. The table lists some 150,000 clones, around 88% of them singletons. The sample taken for sequencing was PBMCs. The receptors come from a woman in her twenties or thirties in good health and CMV-seronegative. Each CDR3 is given with its conserved first and last residue. The order of the fields is clone size, CDR3 length, V gene, J gene, D gene, CDR3 DNA, CDR3 protein. A D gene is named only where the DNA matches it firmly. Not every row has a clone size; where given, it reads once, few, many or a size class.

clone_size: NA
cdr3_length: 16
v_call: TRBV18
j_call: TRBJ1-4
d_call: TRBD1
cdr3_nt: TGTGCCAGCTCACCGGGACAGGGGAGTGTTAGTGAAAAACTGTTTTTT
cdr3_aa: CASSPGQGSVSEKLFF

clone_size: few
cdr3_length: 15
v_call: TRBV5-1
j_call: TRBJ2-3
d_call: TRBD1
cdr3_nt: TGCGCCAGCAGCTTAGACAGGGACCCTCGAGATACGCAGTATTTT
cdr3_aa: CASSLDRDPRDTQYF

clone_size: NA
cdr3_length: 16
v_call: TRBV7-9
j_call: TRBJ2-1
d_call: NA
cdr3_nt: TGTGCCAGCAGCCCTGGGGGCAGCAGCTCCTACAATGAGCAGTTCTTC
cdr3_aa: CASSPGGSSSYNEQFF

clone_size: NA
cdr3_length: 15
v_call: TRBV9
j_call: TRBJ1-4
d_call: TRBD1
cdr3_nt: TGTGCCAGCAGCGTAGCTGGGACAGCACTAGAAAAACTGTTTTTT
cdr3_aa: CASSVAGTALEKLFF

clone_size: NA
cdr3_length: 12
v_call: TRBV11-2
j_call: TRBJ1-2
d_call: NA
cdr3_nt: TGTGCCAGCAGCTTTAGCGGGGCTGGCTACACCTTC
cdr3_aa: CASSFSGAGYTF

clone_size: NA
cdr3_length: 16
v_call: TRBV4-3
j_call: TRBJ2-2
d_call: TRBD1
cdr3_nt: TGCGCCAGCAGCCAAGTCGGACAGGGGGCCCCCGGGGAGCTGTTTTTT
cdr3_aa: CASSQVGQGAPGELFF

clone_size: few
cdr3_length: 13
v_call: TRBV6-1
j_call: TRBJ2-7
d_call: NA
cdr3_nt: TGTGCCAGCAGCCTATCATGGGGGGACGAGCAGTACTTC
cdr3_aa: CASSLSWGDEQYF

clone_size: NA
cdr3_length: 14
v_call: TRBV7-6
j_call: TRBJ1-1
d_call: TRBD1
cdr3_nt: TGTGCCAGCAGCACCTTAGACAGGGCAACTGAAGCTTTCTTT
cdr3_aa: CASSTLDRATEAFF

clone_size: NA
cdr3_length: 18
v_call: TRBV5-4
j_call: TRBJ2-1
d_call: TRBD2
cdr3_nt: TGTGCCAGCAGCTTATTTGCGGGGGGCAGAAGTGGGTTCAGTGAGCAGTTCTTC
cdr3_aa: CASSLFAGGRSGFSEQFF

clone_size: NA
cdr3_length: 16
v_call: TRBV15
j_call: TRBJ2-1
d_call: TRBD2
cdr3_nt: TGTGCCACCAGCAGAGGGACCCGACTAGCCGTGGATGAGCAGTTCTTC
cdr3_aa: CATSRGTRLAVDEQFF

clone_size: few
cdr3_length: 13
v_call: TRBV13
j_call: TRBJ1-1
d_call: NA
cdr3_nt: TGTGCCAGCAGCTCGGGACAGAACACTGAAGCTTTCTTT
cdr3_aa: CASSSGQNTEAFF

clone_size: NA
cdr3_length: 14
v_call: TRBV5-1
j_call: TRBJ2-2
d_call: NA
cdr3_nt: TGCGCCAGCAGCTTGCGAGGTGCGACCGGGGAGCTGTTTTTT
cdr3_aa: CASSLRGATGELFF

clone_size: once
cdr3_length: 12
v_call: TRBV7-2
j_call: TRBJ2-5
d_call: NA
cdr3_nt: TGTGCCAGCAGTTTGAGGGGGGAGACCCAGTACTTC
cdr3_aa: CASSLRGETQYF

clone_size: NA
cdr3_length: 19
v_call: TRBV28
j_call: TRBJ2-7
d_call: TRBD2
cdr3_nt: TGTGCCAGCAGCACCCCCACGACGGTTAGCGGGAGGGGTTTGTACGAGCAGTACTTC
cdr3_aa: CASSTPTTVSGRGLYEQYF

clone_size: NA
cdr3_length: 16
v_call: TRBV30
j_call: TRBJ1-6
d_call: NA
cdr3_nt: TGTGCCTGGAGCGCCTCCCGGGGGAATTATAATTCCCCCCTCCACTTT
cdr3_aa: CAWSASRGNYNSPLHF

clone_size: NA
cdr3_length: 15
v_call: TRBV28
j_call: TRBJ1-3
d_call: TRBD1
cdr3_nt: TGCGCCAGCAGTCCGGGACAGGGGGCTGGAAACACCATATATTTT
cdr3_aa: CASSPGQGAGNTIYF

clone_size: NA
cdr3_length: 15
v_call: TRBV5-1
j_call: TRBJ1-1
d_call: NA
cdr3_nt: TGCGCCAGCAGCTTTTTGACGGGGAGGAGCACTGAAGCTTTCTTT
cdr3_aa: CASSFLTGRSTEAFF